These T cell receptor beta chains were read from a single sample in a study of T cells in Graves' hyperthyroidism and ophthalmopathy. In TCRdb, the multiplex PCR reads were re-called with MiXCR into one record per CDR3 protein. The sample carries around 100,000 distinct CDR3 sequences, roughly 50% recorded once. The sequenced sample was blood. The source of these receptors is a man between 35 and 55 years old with Graves' hyperthyroidism. CDR3s include the opening cysteine and the closing phenylalanine or tryptophan. The order of the fields is CDR3 DNA, CDR3 protein, CDR3 length, V gene, D gene, clone size, J gene. A D gene is named only where the DNA matches it firmly. Some rows mark clone size as missing; the rest say once, few, many or name a class of expanded clone.

TGCGCCAGCAGCTTGGAGCGAAATGGTGGGGCCAACGTCCTGACTTTC	CASSLERNGGANVLTF	16	TRBV5-1	.	many	TRBJ2-6
TGCGGGATTGCACCTCCGTGCTCCTACGAGCAGTACTTC	CGIAPPCSYEQYF	13	TRBV29-1	.	.	TRBJ2-7
TGTGCCAGCAGTGATGGGGCCGAAGCAGGCTGTGGCTACACCTTC	CASSDGAEAGCGYTF	15	TRBV6-4	.	.	TRBJ1-2
TGTGCCAGCAGCTCAATTGGGACTAGCGGGGGGGGGACCAAAAACATTCAGTACTTC	CASSSIGTSGGGTKNIQYF	19	TRBV7-2	TRBD2	.	TRBJ2-4
TGTGCCACATCCGAGGGCACTGAAGCTTTCTTT	CATSEGTEAFF	11	TRBV2	.	.	TRBJ1-1
TGTGCCAGCAGCTTCCCCGGTAACACTGAAGCTTTCTTT	CASSFPGNTEAFF	13	TRBV7-8	.	.	TRBJ1-1
TGCAGTACTAGGGGGACAGGGTATTTTTCTGGGGCCAACGTCCTGACTTTC	CSTRGTGYFSGANVLTF	17	TRBV20-1	TRBD1	.	TRBJ2-6
TGTGCCAGCAGCTTAGTGAGCTCCTACGAGCAGTACTTC	CASSLVSSYEQYF	13	TRBV11-2	.	.	TRBJ2-7
TGTGCCAGCAGCTCGGGACAGGGAACATTCGGCTACACCTTC	CASSSGQGTFGYTF	14	TRBV7-9	TRBD1	.	TRBJ1-2
TGTGCCAGCAGTGAAGCGTTGCAGGGAGGGAGGGACGAGCAGTACTTC	CASSEALQGGRDEQYF	16	TRBV2	TRBD2	.	TRBJ2-7
TGTGCCAGCACTCTATCAGCGGGAGCCTACAATGAGCAGTTCTTC	CASTLSAGAYNEQFF	15	TRBV7-6	TRBD2	many	TRBJ2-1
TGCAGTGCTAGAGCCGGGACAGGGTTGGGGACTGAAGCTTTCTTT	CSARAGTGLGTEAFF	15	TRBV20-1	TRBD1	.	TRBJ1-1
TGCAGCTTGGACAGGGTCTCCTACAATGAGCAGTTCTTC	CSLDRVSYNEQFF	13	TRBV29-1	TRBD1	.	TRBJ2-1
TGTGCCACCAGTCTGAGCGGGGGGGAGACCCAGTACTTC	CATSLSGGETQYF	13	TRBV15	TRBD2	.	TRBJ2-5
TGTGCCAGCAGTGTAACCGGGGTGGGGACGGGCACAGATACGCAGTATTTT	CASSVTGVGTGTDTQYF	17	TRBV11-2	.	.	TRBJ2-3
TGCGCCAGCAGCTCACAGGGCCGGAGCTCCTACAATGAGCAGTTCTTC	CASSSQGRSSYNEQFF	16	TRBV5-1	.	many	TRBJ2-1
TGCGCCAGCAGCTTGGGAGGAGATAGCAATCAGCCCCAGCATTTT	CASSLGGDSNQPQHF	15	TRBV5-1	.	.	TRBJ1-5
TGTGCCAGCTCCGAGACAGGGGGCGACACTGAAGCTTTCTTT	CASSETGGDTEAFF	14	TRBV2	TRBD1	.	TRBJ1-1
TGTGCCAGTAGTTTAACAGGGATTTCGGATGAGCAGTTCTTC	CASSLTGISDEQFF	14	TRBV19	.	many	TRBJ2-1
TGTGCCAGCAGTGGGCGAGGACTAGCGAGTAATACGCAGTATTTT	CASSGRGLASNTQYF	15	TRBV2	TRBD2	many	TRBJ2-3
TGCAGCGTCTGGACAGGGGGCAATCAGCCCCAGCATTTT	CSVWTGGNQPQHF	13	TRBV29-1	TRBD1	.	TRBJ1-5
TGTGCCAGCAGTACAGGGTTGGGTCAGCCCCAGCATTTT	CASSTGLGQPQHF	13	TRBV6-1	.	many	TRBJ1-5
TGTGCCAGCAAGCAAACAGGTTACGAGCAGTACTTC	CASKQTGYEQYF	12	TRBV6-2/TRBV6-3	.	.	TRBJ2-7
TGCAGTGCTAGCGGGGACAGGCGGCCCTACGAGCAGTACTTC	CSASGDRRPYEQYF	14	TRBV20-1	TRBD1	.	TRBJ2-7
TGTGCCAGCAGCGTAGTATCCGACCCGGGGACCGGCGAGCAGTACTTC	CASSVVSDPGTGEQYF	16	TRBV2	.	.	TRBJ2-7
TGTGCCAGCAGCCAGGGGGGCGCGGACGAGCAGTACTTC	CASSQGGADEQYF	13	TRBV7-2	.	.	TRBJ2-7
TGTGCCAGCAACGACAGGGGCGGGATATCCTACGAGCAGTACTTC	CASNDRGGISYEQYF	15	TRBV2	TRBD1	many	TRBJ2-7
TGTGCCAGCACGGTCTTCCAAGAGACCCAGTACTTC	CASTVFQETQYF	12	TRBV2	.	many	TRBJ2-5
TGCAGCGTTGATCAGGGGGCTGGGGCCAACGTCCTGACTTTC	CSVDQGAGANVLTF	14	TRBV29-1	TRBD1	many	TRBJ2-6
TGTGCCAGCAGTTACGGCAGGGGGGAGCAGTACTTC	CASSYGRGEQYF	12	TRBV6-2/TRBV6-3	TRBD1	many	TRBJ2-7
TGTGCCACCAGCAGAGATCCTAGCGGTGGCACAGATACGCAGTATTTT	CATSRDPSGGTDTQYF	16	TRBV15	TRBD2	many	TRBJ2-3
TGTGCCTGGAGTTTGGGTGTCGGTCAGCCCCAGCATTTT	CAWSLGVGQPQHF	13	TRBV30	.	few	TRBJ1-5
TGTGCCAGCAGAGTCCAGAGCGGGGAGCTGTCTTTT	CASRVQSGELSF	12	TRBV7-9	TRBD2	.	TRBJ2-2
TGCAGCGTTGAAGAGGTTGGGGAGACCCAGTACTTC	CSVEEVGETQYF	12	TRBV29-1	.	.	TRBJ2-5
TGTGCCAGTAAGGCGGACAGGGGGCGGAATTCACCCCTCCACTTT	CASKADRGRNSPLHF	15	TRBV19	TRBD1	.	TRBJ1-6
TGCAGTGCTAGGGGGGGGCGCCAGACCTACGAGCAGTACTTC	CSARGGRQTYEQYF	14	TRBV20-1	.	.	TRBJ2-7
TGTGCCGCCGGACTAGCGACCACAGATACGCAGTATTTT	CAAGLATTDTQYF	13	TRBV11-1	TRBD2	.	TRBJ2-3
TGTGCCAGCAGCGAAGGGGGGGCTGGTGGCCACACCTTC	CASSEGGAGGHTF	13	TRBV7-8	.	.	TRBJ1-2
TGTGCCAGCAGCCTGGGGACAGGGAGCTATCAGCCCCAGCATTTT	CASSLGTGSYQPQHF	15	TRBV3-1	TRBD1	few	TRBJ1-5
TGCAGTGCTAGATTGGGGGACACTGAAGCTTTCTTT	CSARLGDTEAFF	12	TRBV20-1	.	many	TRBJ1-1
TGTGCCAGCAGCTCAGGACAGGGGGCCTACGAGCAGTACTTC	CASSSGQGAYEQYF	14	TRBV11-3	TRBD1	many	TRBJ2-7
TGTGCCATCAGCTTAGCAGAGGGCGGCCAGCATTTT	CAISLAEGGQHF	12	TRBV7-9	.	once	TRBJ1-5
TGCGCCAGCAGCCCGCACAGGGCACCTAATGAAAAACTGTTTTTT	CASSPHRAPNEKLFF	15	TRBV4-3	.	many	TRBJ1-4
TGTGCCAGCTTGGAAGGCGTTACGCAGTATTTT	CASLEGVTQYF	11	TRBV25-1	.	.	TRBJ2-3
TGTGCCAGCAGTGAAGCTTCCCCTCAATTTGCCAATGAAAAACTGTTTTTT	CASSEASPQFANEKLFF	17	TRBV6-1	.	few	TRBJ1-4
TGTGCCACCGGCAGAGTGGGGCTAACGGGAGGGTCCCAGTACTTC	CATGRVGLTGGSQYF	15	TRBV15	TRBD2	once	TRBJ2-5